This T cell receptor (beta chain) was documented in a study of OX40 agonist ivuxolimab in advanced cancers. About the study: Patient treatment consisted of intravenous ivuxolimab administration every 2 weeks at 0.01 to 10 mg/kg.

Here immunoSEQ multiplex PCR was the method, and the copy in TCRdb shows in-frame clones only, minus some. The data show 75,000 to 95,000 clones, with approximately 90% seen just once and approximately 11% held by the top ten. CDR1 DFQATT and CDR2 SNEGSKA come from the germline V gene (reference sequence). Trimming took 0 bases from V and 8 from J, leaving 7 bases between them. The CDR3 is 11 amino acids. This rearrangement joins TRBV20-1 to TRBJ1-1; D not resolved. The sequencing here drew on CD4+ or CD8+ T cells sorted from blood, taken in a trial of the OX40 agonist ivuxolimab. The sequence was obtained from an adult with an advanced solid tumor such as melanoma, head and neck, liver or kidney cancer. As DNA, the CDR3 is TGCAGTGCTAGAGATATAAGAGAAGCTTTCTTT. Translation: CSARDIREAFF.